These 12 T cell receptor beta chains originate from one sample sequenced in a study of blood T cell repertoires in COVID-19. The data were produced by immunoSEQ multiplex PCR, yet TCRdb's version contains in-frame clones alone and is incomplete. Here the sample spans roughly 150,000 clones, approximately 80% being singletons. Sequenced material: peripheral blood. The receptors originated from a woman over 75 with COVID-19, enrolled during active disease.

This sequence joins TRBV5-4 and TRBJ2-4; D gene uncertain. Trimming pared 0 bases from V and 12 bases from J, leaving 10 bases between. CDR3 length equals 12 residues. Germline lookup yields CDR1 SGHNT and CDR2 YYREEE (reference sequence). CDR3 in amino acids: CASSLDLSSQYF. The DNA of the CDR3 is TGTGCCAGCAGCTTGGATTTGAGTTCTCAGTACTTC. Drawing the rest from reference TRBV5-4 and TRBJ2-4, the complete variable domain is ETGVTQSPTHLIKTRGQQVTLRCSSQSGHNTVSWYQQALGQGPQFIFQYYREEENGRGNFPPRFSGLQFPNYSSELNVNALELDDSALYLCASSLDLSSQYFGAGTRLSVL.

This clone has only a few counts. V usage is TRBV2 and J usage is TRBJ1-3; D not certain. Germline V gives CDR1 SNHLY, CDR2 FYNNEI. The CDR3 is 16 residues long. The V gene lost 8 bases and the J gene lost 4 bases, with 21 bases spanning the gap. For the CDR3, the DNA is TGTGCCAGCCGCCCCGGATGGGGAGAGGAGGGAAACACCATATATTTT. This codes for CASRPGWGEEGNTIYF.

The J gene is TRBJ2-2, the V gene TRBV5-8; D possibly corresponds to TRBD1 (6 bases). Between the trimmed V and J ends, which lost 7 bases and 0 bases, there was a span of 13 bases. The CDR3 length is 15 residues. Per germline, CDR1 SGHTS and CDR2 YDEGEE. CDR3 amino acids: CASLRRGSNTGELFF. CDR3 nucleotides: TGTGCCAGCTTAAGAAGGGGGTCGAACACCGGGGAGCTGTTTTTT.

In its sample, this clone was seen many times. The rearrangement uses TRBV7-9 and TRBJ1-2; 9 bases fit TRBD1. The CDR3 covers 14 residues. Germline-derived CDR1 and CDR2 are SEHNR and FQNEAQ (reference sequence). The ends lost 5 bases at V and 10 bases at J; junction bases unmatched: 11. CDR3 protein: CASSPILTGGAYTF. The CDR3 nucleotides are TGTGCCAGCAGCCCCATTCTCACAGGGGGCGCCTACACCTTC. Full variable domain (missing parts from reference TRBV7-9 and TRBJ1-2): DTGVSQNPRHKITKRGQNVTFRCDPISEHNRLYWYRQTLGQGPEFLTYFQNEAQLEKSRLLSDRFSAERPKGSFSTLEIQRTEQGDSAMYLCASSPILTGGAYTFGSGTRLTVV.

The count of this clone is one. The chain is built from TRBV27 and TRBJ1-2; 7 bases fit TRBD1. J lost 3 bases, V lost 3 bases, and 7 bases had no gene match. The germline V gene has CDR1 MNHEY and CDR2 SMNVEV (reference sequence). There are 15 residues in the CDR3. DNA for the CDR3: TGTGCCAGCAGTTTGGCGGCAGGGGGTGACTATGGCTACACCTTC. This gives the protein CASSLAAGGDYGYTF.

The V call is TRBV3-1 (or the pseudogene TRBV3-2), the J call TRBJ1-2; 7 bases are shared with TRBD1. Germline-derived CDR1 and CDR2 are LGHDT and YNNKEL (reference sequence). The CDR3 covers 13 residues. V shed 6 bases, J shed 7 bases, and the junction held 8 bases outside the gene matches. In nucleotides, the CDR3 is TGTGCCAGCAGGCCAGGACAGGAGGTTGGCTACACCTTC. Its protein is CASRPGQEVGYTF.

This chain uses TRBV9 with TRBJ1-3, with 8 bases that match TRBD1. With V trimmed by 4 bases and J by 1 base, 4 bases remained unmatched. The CDR3 covers 15 residues. Germline V gene sequence: CDR1 SGDLS, CDR2 YYNGEE. The CDR3 spells CASSSRTGSGNTIYF. The DNA for the CDR3 is TGTGCCAGCAGCTCCCGGACAGGGTCTGGAAACACCATATATTTT.

The J gene is TRBJ1-1, the V gene TRBV12-5, with 7 bases matching TRBD1. Germline V lookup: CDR1 LGHNT, CDR2 FRNRAP. V was clipped by 7 bases and J by 2 bases; unmatched bases: 7. CDR3 length equals 14 residues. The CDR3 is CASVLDRSNTEAFF. The CDR3 DNA sequence: TGTGCTAGTGTCCTGGACAGGTCCAACACTGAAGCTTTCTTT.

In the case of this clone: This CDR3 is also generated by other DNA sequences in the sample. V and J are TRBV5-1 and TRBJ1-1, with 8 bases fitting TRBD1. V dropped 4 bases and J dropped 1; count of bases not matched to a gene: 3. CDR3 length: 14 residues. Germline V lookup: CDR1 SGHRS, CDR2 YFSETQ. The CDR3 sequence: CASSAGTGNTEAFF. In nucleotides, the CDR3 is TGCGCCAGCAGCGCCGGGACAGGGAACACTGAAGCTTTCTTT.

The chain uses TRBV19 and TRBJ2-2; 12 bases fit TRBD2. V dropped 5 bases and J dropped 5; count of bases not matched to a gene: 12. Per germline, CDR1 LNHDA and CDR2 SQIVND (reference sequence). This CDR3 comprises 18 residues. CDR3 loop: CASSLPSGRGLRTGELFF. DNA for the CDR3: TGTGCCAGTAGTCTGCCTAGCGGGAGGGGTTTGAGGACCGGGGAGCTGTTTTTT.

This sequence joins TRBV5-1 and TRBJ2-1; the D is unclear. Germline V CDR1 and CDR2: SGHRS, YFSETQ. The CDR3 is 16 residues long. Trimming removed 0 bases from V and 0 bases from J, with 10 bases in between. For the CDR3, the DNA is TGCGCCAGCAGCTTGGAGGCAGGCTTCTCCTACAATGAGCAGTTCTTC. It yields the protein CASSLEAGFSYNEQFF.

The V gene is TRBV19, the J gene TRBJ1-2, with D uncertain. CDR1 is LNHDA and CDR2 is SQIVND in the germline V gene (reference sequence). Trimming stripped 11 bases from V and 8 bases from J, with 9 bases between. The CDR3 loop spans 9 amino acids. The CDR3 loop is CAVSVGYTF. CDR3 in DNA: TGTGCCGTGTCCGTGGGCTACACCTTC. Filled out from reference TRBV19 and TRBJ1-2, the complete variable domain reads DGGITQSPKYLFRKEGQNVTLSCEQNLNHDAMYWYRQDPGQGLRLIYYSQIVNDFQKGDIAEGYSVSREKKESFPLTVTSAQKNPTAFYLCAVSVGYTFGSGTRLTVV.